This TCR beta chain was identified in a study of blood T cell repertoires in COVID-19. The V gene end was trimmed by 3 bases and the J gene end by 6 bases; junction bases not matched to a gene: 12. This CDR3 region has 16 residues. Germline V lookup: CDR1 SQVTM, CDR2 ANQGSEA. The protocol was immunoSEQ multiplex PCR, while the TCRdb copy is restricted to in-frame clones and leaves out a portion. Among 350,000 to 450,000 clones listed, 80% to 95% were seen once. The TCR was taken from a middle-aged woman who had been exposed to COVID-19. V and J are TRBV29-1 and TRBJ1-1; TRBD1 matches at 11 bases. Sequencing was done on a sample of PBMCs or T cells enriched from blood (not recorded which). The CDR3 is CSVESGQGAKVAEAFF. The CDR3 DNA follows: TGCAGCGTTGAGAGCGGACAGGGGGCGAAGGTAGCTGAAGCTTTCTTT.